Sequencing of this T cell receptor (beta chain) was carried out in a study of cytomegalovirus exposure and HLA in healthy donors (dated by TCRdb to between 2016 and 2019). At the level of the whole study: According to an earlier analysis of several hundred of the donors, about 179 million T cells yielded 100 million or so unique TCR beta sequences and more than 250 Gb of sequence data. An early release that covered some 640 HLA-typed donors contained about 300 gigabases of sequencing data and around 85 million unique TCR sequences. Among the roughly 400 genotyped donors, approximately 77% belonged to the genetic ancestry cluster associated with self-reported Caucasian donors. The study aimed to test whether cataloging public T cell receptors could reveal signatures of past pathogen exposure. Using immunosequencing, the study profiled T cell repertoires from around 680 subjects and related those repertoires to cytomegalovirus serostatus. In addition to the first cohort of 500 to 850 subjects, a separate validation cohort of 120 different subjects was used. High-throughput TCR immunosequencing, statistical association of individual TCRs with disease status, and machine learning were combined to predict cytomegalovirus infection status. A later analysis re-examined previously published TCR beta repertoires from about 670 donors and added high-resolution HLA genotyping to investigate patterns of TCR occurrence. Rather than drawing on any new phenotypic data, the later analysis identified candidate immune exposures from TCR beta sequences and the way those sequences occurred across donors. To decide whether each TCR beta V gene segment behaved as functional or pseudogenic, an earlier analysis of some 540 of the donors relied on high-throughput TCR beta sequencing. Donor age, sex, ethnicity and CMV serostatus were collected together with the repertoire data. Genome-wide SNP genotypes for about 60% of the 666 donors were used in a later genetic analysis, which treated that subset as a discovery cohort. All discovery cohort repertoires had been generated on a single sequencing platform. Class I and class II HLA loci were covered by the typing at four-digit resolution. Typing coverage varied by locus: about 620-630 donors for A, B, C, DRB1 and DQB1; 500 to 550 for DQA1; about 600 for DPA1; 400 to 480 for DPB1. Because of strong linkage in the cohort, 4 to 6 DR-DQ haplotypes were treated as single units for association and clustering. Among around 400 genotyped donors of the cohort, an average of roughly 230,000 unique TCR beta nucleotide sequences was sequenced per donor, of which about 19% were non-productive. Beyond this particular receptor, the publication reports: In vitro tests confirmed that a few of the cytomegalovirus-associated TCR beta chains recognize cytomegalovirus antigens. Compared with equally common non-associated chains, HLA-associated TCR beta chains in a later analysis were more clonally expanded and had lower generation probabilities. Because the 87-base-pair reads could not distinguish some IMGT-functional V segments, including TRBV6-2 and TRBV6-3, those segments were excluded. Correlated functional status among segregating V segments might reflect linkage disequilibrium, but an unknown experimental factor could not be ruled out. The study gave a list of around 170 TCR beta chains associated with cytomegalovirus. A later genetic analysis associated a missense DCLRE1C variant with V-gene and J-gene trimming of TCR beta chains, and an independent cohort replicated the association. A later genetic analysis reported fewer N-insertions in productive TCRs among donors in an Asian-associated ancestry cluster than the roughly 650-donor mean. At a false discovery rate of 0.05, a later analysis linked 15,000 to 20,000 TCR beta sequences to specific HLA alleles. Assigning TCR associations to individual alleles was difficult when HLA alleles, especially DR and DQ, strongly co-occurred. According to the authors, the approach could potentially be generalized to other disease states and immunological phenotypes. Immune exposure information for the cohort was limited to CMV serostatus. Only TCR beta chains were sequenced in this cohort, and the absence of alpha or paired-chain data limited detectable features. The earlier analysis of 587 of the donors excluded seventeen rarely observed V segments, including chromosome 9 orphons, because counts were too low. A cluster of highly shared sequence variants was judged likely to be a technical artifact of the sequencing pipeline. Because some donors lacked HLA typing at each locus, the association tests relied only on the typed subset. Most TCR sequences were seen in very few donors, while some public TCRs were found in many individuals. According to a later analysis, TCR association rates differed among HLA loci, with DRB1 alleles showing the most associated TCRs and HLA-C alleles showing the fewest. A further reported finding was that TCR beta sequences accurately predicted the HLA-A and HLA-B alleles for most subjects in the first cohort. In a later analysis, most CMV-associated TCR beta chains were found to appear HLA-restricted, with HLA associations seemingly driven largely by CMV exposure. Sequencing depth was assumed to be roughly uniform across donors in the presence/absence analyses, though that assumption may not hold. Several of the top co-occurrence clusters appeared to be linked to parvovirus B19, influenza, CMV and Epstein-Barr virus, according to a later analysis. The classifier was reported to diagnose cytomegalovirus status with high specificity and sensitivity in both the original and validation cohorts. In an earlier analysis of over 550 of the donors, most TCR beta V segments were observed in productive rearrangements about 90% or about 30% of the time, broadly matching IMGT annotations.

The method behind the library was the immunoSEQ multiplex PCR assay. The multiplex PCR relied on a mix of 60 forward primers for TCR Vbeta segments and 13 reverse primers for TCR Jbeta segments. A multiplex PCR assay on genomic DNA amplified the CDR3 region of rearranged TCR beta genes. Amplified TCR beta libraries were sequenced as 87-base-pair reads on the Illumina HiSeq System. The authors' analysis ran thus. Across the roughly 600 repertoires, a later analysis counted 75 million to 90 million unique TCR beta chains, around 10 million of which were shared by at least two donors. A nearest-neighbor algorithm error-corrected the raw reads and collapsed the reads into unique sequences, merging closely related sequences to remove PCR and sequencing errors. V, D and J gene segments were assigned by aligning CDR3 sequences to IMGT reference sequences. For a sequence to be retained, a match of at least six nucleotides was required to both a V gene segment and a J gene segment. A rearrangement was called productive if the CDR3 had no stop codons and remained in frame with V and J, and every other rearrangement was called non-productive. Following IMGT convention, CDR3 was defined as the stretch from the second conserved V-encoded cysteine up to the conserved J-encoded phenylalanine. In an earlier analysis of some 550 of the donors, sequences lacking an unambiguous match to a single V gene segment were excluded. An earlier analysis of under 750 of the donors called V segments functional above 56.7% productive rearrangements and segregating when the between-donor standard deviation exceeded 5%. A statistical classification framework was developed to diagnose cytomegalovirus status using the catalog of TCR beta chain sequences. In a later analysis, V and J genes were assigned by comparing TCR nucleotide sequences against IMGT/GENE-DB human TR gene sequences. The TCRdist pipeline was used in a later analysis to assign CDR3 sequences and most-parsimonious VDJ recombination scenarios. In a later analysis, each TCR beta chain was defined by its CDR3 amino acid sequence together with its V-gene family, and reads without a unique V-gene family were excluded. To address suspected cross-contamination and a sequencing artifact, a later analysis removed roughly 640 highly shared, low-generation-probability nucleotide sequences. For each public chain, a later analysis derived a clonal expansion index from normalized ranks of inferred template counts within each repertoire. In a later analysis, generation probabilities were computed using a VDJ recombination model fitted to out-of-frame rearrangements, and the results were checked against IGoR. In a later analysis, hypergeometric tests were used to score TCR-TCR, TCR-HLA and TCR-CMV co-occurrence, with a repertoire-size bias correction applied to TCR pairs. False discovery rates were estimated in a later analysis by permuting HLA or CMV assignments 20 times. In a later analysis, co-occurring TCRs were grouped using DBSCAN, and TCRdist sequence similarity was added for clustering within HLA-allele-positive subsets. Repertoires with fewer than 30,000 or more than 120,000 public chains, plus five repertoires with anomalous nucleotide sharing, were excluded from co-occurrence clustering. Imported from immuneACCESS, the table was reduced by TCRdb to in-frame sequences with V and J called. These copies leave out some clones; in studies compared against another copy, an unresolved V gene accounts for under half, and the cause of the remainder is not known. That table supplies the V and J calls and clone size; D and trimming were determined from the DNA. In all, the sample holds approximately 110,000 clones, and roughly three quarters of those were seen once. Approximately 11% of the sample rests with the top ten.

The cohort was made up of 666 healthy bone marrow donors. At the time of sampling, all cohort members were nominally healthy, though unrecorded immune exposures were likely present. The donor tested CMV seropositive and was one of the 289 seropositive cohort members. A peripheral blood sample was collected from each donor, and TCR beta sequencing was performed on peripheral blood mononuclear cells. Genomic DNA was extracted from the blood cell samples with the Qiagen DNeasy Blood Extraction Kit. Worth noting for this clone: The antigen this receptor binds is unknown. Qualities for individual bases were not recorded, and no much larger clone is one base off.

Trimming removed 7 bases from V and 5 bases from J, leaving 12 bases between the germline ends. The germline V gene (reference sequence) provides CDR1 SEHNR and CDR2 FQNEAQ. The CDR3 holds 13 amino acids from the cysteine to the phenylalanine. Of all the DNA, just the CDR3 is kept, 39 bases in frame from base 1. Source material: PBMCs. This TCR was recovered from a man aged 35 to 55 in good health and CMV-seropositive. The rearranged segments are TRBV7-9 and TRBJ2-4; TRBD1 is perhaps the D gene, given 5 matching bases. In nucleotides, the sequence is TGTGCCAGCACTGGAGACAGCGAAAACATTCAGTACTTC. The resulting protein is CASTGDSENIQYF.